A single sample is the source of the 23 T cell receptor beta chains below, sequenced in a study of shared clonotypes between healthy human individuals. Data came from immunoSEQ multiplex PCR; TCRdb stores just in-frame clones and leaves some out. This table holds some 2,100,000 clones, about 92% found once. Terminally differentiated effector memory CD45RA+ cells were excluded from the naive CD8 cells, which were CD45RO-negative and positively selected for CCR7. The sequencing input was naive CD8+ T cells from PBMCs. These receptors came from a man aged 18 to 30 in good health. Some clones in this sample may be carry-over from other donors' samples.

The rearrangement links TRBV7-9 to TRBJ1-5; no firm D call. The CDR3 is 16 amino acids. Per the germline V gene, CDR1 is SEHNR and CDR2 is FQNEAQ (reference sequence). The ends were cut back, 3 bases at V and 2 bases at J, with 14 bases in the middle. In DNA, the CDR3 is TGTGCCAGCAGCTTTTTGGGTCCGGCGGGCAATCAGCCCCAGCATTTT. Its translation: CASSFLGPAGNQPQHF.

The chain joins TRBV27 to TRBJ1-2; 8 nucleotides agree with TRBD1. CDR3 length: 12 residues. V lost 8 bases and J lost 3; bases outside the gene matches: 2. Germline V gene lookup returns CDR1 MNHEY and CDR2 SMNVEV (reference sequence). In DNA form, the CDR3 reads TGTGCCAGCGCGGGACAGGACTATGGCTACACCTTC. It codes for CASAGQDYGYTF.

CDR3 in DNA: TGTGCCAGCAGTTTATACGGGGGGCAGGGTGAAAAACTGTTTTTT. This gives the protein CASSLYGGQGEKLFF. V and J are TRBV28 and TRBJ1-4; D may be TRBD1 (6 bases). Trimming pared 1 base from V and 7 bases from J, leaving 13 bases between. Looked up from germline, CDR1 is MDHEN and CDR2 is SYDVKM. The CDR3 has 15 residues.

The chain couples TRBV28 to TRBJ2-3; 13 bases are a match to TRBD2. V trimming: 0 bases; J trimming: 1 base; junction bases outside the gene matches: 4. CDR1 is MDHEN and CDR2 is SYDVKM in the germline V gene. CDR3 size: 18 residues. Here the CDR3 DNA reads TGTGCCAGCAGTTTATGGGGGACTAGCGGGAAAGGCACAGATACGCAGTATTTT. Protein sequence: CASSLWGTSGKGTDTQYF.

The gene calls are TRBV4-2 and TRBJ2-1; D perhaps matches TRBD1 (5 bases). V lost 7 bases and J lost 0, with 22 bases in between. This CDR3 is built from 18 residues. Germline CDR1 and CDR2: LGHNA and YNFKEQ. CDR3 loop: CASTPSSRGHSSYNEQFF. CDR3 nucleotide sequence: TGTGCCAGCACCCCAAGCAGTCGCGGACATAGCTCCTACAATGAGCAGTTCTTC.

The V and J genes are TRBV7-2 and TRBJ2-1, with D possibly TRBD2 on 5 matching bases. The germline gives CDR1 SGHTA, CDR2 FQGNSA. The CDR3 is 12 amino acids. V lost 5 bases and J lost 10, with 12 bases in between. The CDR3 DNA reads TGTGCCAGCAGCCTCCAGCGGAGAGAGCAGTTCTTC. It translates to CASSLQRREQFF.

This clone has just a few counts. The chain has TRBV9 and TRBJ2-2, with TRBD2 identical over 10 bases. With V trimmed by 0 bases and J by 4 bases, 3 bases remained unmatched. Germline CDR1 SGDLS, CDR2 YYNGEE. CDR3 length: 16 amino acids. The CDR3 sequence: CASSVASGSSTGELFF. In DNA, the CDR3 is TGTGCCAGCAGCGTAGCTAGCGGGAGCTCCACCGGGGAGCTGTTTTTT.

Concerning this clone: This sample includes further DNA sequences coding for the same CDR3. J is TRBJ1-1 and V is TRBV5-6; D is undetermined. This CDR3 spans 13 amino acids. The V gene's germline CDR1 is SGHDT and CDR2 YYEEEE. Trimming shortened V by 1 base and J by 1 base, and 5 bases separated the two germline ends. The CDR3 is CASSLRGNTEAFF. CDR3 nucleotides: TGTGCCAGCAGCTTGCGCGGGAACACTGAAGCTTTCTTT.

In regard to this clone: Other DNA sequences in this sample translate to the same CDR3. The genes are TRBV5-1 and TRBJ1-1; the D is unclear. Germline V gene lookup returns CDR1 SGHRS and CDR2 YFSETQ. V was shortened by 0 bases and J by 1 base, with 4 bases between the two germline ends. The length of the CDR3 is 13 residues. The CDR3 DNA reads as TGCGCCAGCAGCTTGGGGACGAACACTGAAGCTTTCTTT. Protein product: CASSLGTNTEAFF. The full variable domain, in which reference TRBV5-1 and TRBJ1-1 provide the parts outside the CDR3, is KAGVTQTPRYLIKTRGQQVTLSCSPISGHRSVSWYQQTPGQGLQFLFEYFSETQRNKGNFPGRFSGRQFSNSRSEMNVSTLELGDSALYLCASSLGTNTEAFFGQGTRLTVV.

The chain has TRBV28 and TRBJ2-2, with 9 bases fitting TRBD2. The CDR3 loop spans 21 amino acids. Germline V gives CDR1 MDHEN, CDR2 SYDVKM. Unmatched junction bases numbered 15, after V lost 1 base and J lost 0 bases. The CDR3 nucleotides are TGTGCCAGCAGTTTATTGCCCTCTAGGTTGGCGGGAGGGCCGAACACCGGGGAGCTGTTTTTT. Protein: CASSLLPSRLAGGPNTGELFF.

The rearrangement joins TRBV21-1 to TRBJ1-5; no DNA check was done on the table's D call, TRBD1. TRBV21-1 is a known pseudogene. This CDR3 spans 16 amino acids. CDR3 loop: CASSNYPGQGLQPQHF. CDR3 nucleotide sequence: TGTGCCAGCAGCAATTATCCGGGACAGGGGTTACAGCCCCAGCATTTT.

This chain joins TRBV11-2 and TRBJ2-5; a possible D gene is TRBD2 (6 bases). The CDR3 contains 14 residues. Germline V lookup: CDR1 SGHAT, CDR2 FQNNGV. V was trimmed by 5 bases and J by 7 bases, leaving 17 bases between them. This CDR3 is CASSEGTSMGTQYF. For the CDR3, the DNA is TGTGCCAGCAGCGAGGGGACTTCCATGGGGACCCAGTACTTC.

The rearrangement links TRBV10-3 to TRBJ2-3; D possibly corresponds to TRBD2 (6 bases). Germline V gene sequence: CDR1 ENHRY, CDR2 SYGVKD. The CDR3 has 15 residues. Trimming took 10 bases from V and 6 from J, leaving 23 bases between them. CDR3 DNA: TGTGCCACCCTGTTTGGCGGGGCGCTGGGGGATACGCAGTATTTT. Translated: CATLFGGALGDTQYF.

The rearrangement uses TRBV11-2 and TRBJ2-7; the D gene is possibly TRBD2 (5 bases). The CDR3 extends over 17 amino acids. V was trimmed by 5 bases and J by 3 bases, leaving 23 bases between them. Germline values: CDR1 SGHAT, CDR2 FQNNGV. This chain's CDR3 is CASSHSTRVEIIYEQYF. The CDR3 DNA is TGTGCCAGCAGCCACTCAACGAGGGTTGAGATAATCTACGAGCAGTACTTC.

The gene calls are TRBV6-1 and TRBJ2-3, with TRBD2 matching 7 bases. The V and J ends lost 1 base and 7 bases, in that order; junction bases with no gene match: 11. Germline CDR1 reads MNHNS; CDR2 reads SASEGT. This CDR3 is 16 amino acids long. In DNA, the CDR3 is TGTGCCAGCAGTGAAGGACTAGCAGTCCGGACACATACGCAGTATTTT. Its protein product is CASSEGLAVRTHTQYF.

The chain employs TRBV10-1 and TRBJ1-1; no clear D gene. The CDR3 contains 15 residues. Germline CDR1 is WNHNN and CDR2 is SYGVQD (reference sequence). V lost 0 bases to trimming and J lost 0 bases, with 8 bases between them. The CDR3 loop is CASSESTDMNTEAFF. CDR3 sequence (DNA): TGCGCCAGCAGTGAGTCAACAGACATGAACACTGAAGCTTTCTTT.

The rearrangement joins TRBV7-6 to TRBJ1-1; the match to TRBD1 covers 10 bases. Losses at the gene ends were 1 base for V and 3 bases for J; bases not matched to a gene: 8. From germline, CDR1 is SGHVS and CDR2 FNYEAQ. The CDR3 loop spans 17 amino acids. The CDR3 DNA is TGTGCCAGCAGCTTAGATGGCGGGACAGGGGATGACACTGAAGCTTTCTTT. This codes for CASSLDGGTGDDTEAFF.

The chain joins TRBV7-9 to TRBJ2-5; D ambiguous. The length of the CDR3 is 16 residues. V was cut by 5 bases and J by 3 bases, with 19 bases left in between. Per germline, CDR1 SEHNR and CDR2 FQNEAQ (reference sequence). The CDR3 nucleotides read TGTGCCAGCAGCCCACTCCCTGGACGTAGAGAAGAGACCCAGTACTTC. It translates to CASSPLPGRREETQYF.

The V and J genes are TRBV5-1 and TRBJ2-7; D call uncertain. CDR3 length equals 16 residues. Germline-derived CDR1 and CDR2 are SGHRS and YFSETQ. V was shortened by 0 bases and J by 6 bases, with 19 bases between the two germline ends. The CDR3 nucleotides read TGCGCCAGCAGCTTGGCCGGCTTACCGACGCTAAGCGAGCAGTACTTC. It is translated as CASSLAGLPTLSEQYF.

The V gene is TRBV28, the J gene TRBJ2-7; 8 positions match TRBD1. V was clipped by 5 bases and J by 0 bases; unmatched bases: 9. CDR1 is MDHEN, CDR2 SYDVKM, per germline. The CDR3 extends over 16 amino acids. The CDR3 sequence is CASSQRTGPSSYEQYF. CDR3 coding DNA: TGTGCCAGCAGTCAGAGGACAGGGCCAAGCTCCTACGAGCAGTACTTC.

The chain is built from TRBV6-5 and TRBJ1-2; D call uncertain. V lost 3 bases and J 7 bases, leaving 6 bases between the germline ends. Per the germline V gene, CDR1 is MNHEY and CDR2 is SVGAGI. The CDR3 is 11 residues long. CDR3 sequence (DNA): TGTGCCAGCAGTTATGGGTCTGGCTACACCTTC. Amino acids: CASSYGSGYTF.

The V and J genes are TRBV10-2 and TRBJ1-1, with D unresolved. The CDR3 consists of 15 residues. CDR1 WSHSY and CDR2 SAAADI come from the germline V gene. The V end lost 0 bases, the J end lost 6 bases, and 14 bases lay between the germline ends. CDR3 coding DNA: TGCGCCAGCAGTGAGTCGAAAAGGAGGGAACCTGAAGCTTTCTTT. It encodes CASSESKRREPEAFF.

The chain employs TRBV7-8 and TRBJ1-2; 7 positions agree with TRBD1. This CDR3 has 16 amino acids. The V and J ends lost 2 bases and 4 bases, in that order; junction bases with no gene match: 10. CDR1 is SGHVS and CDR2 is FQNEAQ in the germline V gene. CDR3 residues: CASSLILDRDFYGYTF. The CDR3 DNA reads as TGTGCCAGCAGCTTAATACTCGACAGGGATTTCTATGGCTACACCTTC.